The 20 T cell receptor beta chains presented below share a single source sample, sequenced in a study of shared clonotypes between healthy human individuals. The table came from immunoSEQ multiplex PCR; TCRdb's copy has only in-frame clones and leaves some out. The table lists 2 million to 2.5 million clones, roughly 93% of them singletons, with approximately 0.36% in the top ten. Sequencing used naive CD4+ T cells from PBMCs. The subset: CD45RA+ positively selected. The receptors come from a man between 18 and 35 years old in good health. Some clones in this sample may be carry-over from other donors' samples.

The V and J genes are TRBV7-9 and TRBJ2-3, with unresolved D. Germline CDR1 SEHNR, CDR2 FQNEAQ (reference sequence). The CDR3 has 14 amino acids. Deletions cut 5 bases from V and 6 bases from J, with 15 bases between. The CDR3 region has the DNA TGTGCCAGCAGCCCCCGGGCTAGTTTGGATACGCAGTATTTT. Protein product: CASSPRASLDTQYF.

The J gene is TRBJ2-2, the V gene TRBV7-9; TRBD1 might be the D (6 bases). Trimming removed 0 bases at V and 6 bases at J, with 8 bases between. Per the germline V gene, CDR1 is SEHNR and CDR2 is FQNEAQ (reference sequence). The length of the CDR3 is 14 residues. CDR3 in DNA: TGTGCCAGCAGCTTAGCGGGGGCGCCCGGGGAGCTGTTTTTT. This sequence encodes CASSLAGAPGELFF.

This chain's CDR3 is CASSPQVTAGGETQYF. CDR3 coding DNA: TGCGCCAGCAGCCCCCAGGTGACTGCAGGGGGGGAGACCCAGTACTTC. The V and J genes are TRBV5-1 and TRBJ2-5; TRBD1 might be the D (7 bases). CDR3 length: 16 residues. Germline CDR1 is SGHRS and CDR2 is YFSETQ. V gave up 4 bases and J gave up 5 bases, with 21 bases separating them.

This clone was counted between two and nine times. The V call is TRBV7-9, the J call TRBJ1-1; D is undetermined. The CDR3 loop spans 13 amino acids. Germline V gene sequence: CDR1 SEHNR, CDR2 FQNEAQ (reference sequence). V was cut by 3 bases and J by 1 base, with 6 bases left in between. Written as DNA, the CDR3 is TGTGCCAGCAGCTTTTTTGGGAACACTGAAGCTTTCTTT. This codes for CASSFFGNTEAFF.

The chain links TRBV19 to TRBJ2-3; tentative D call: TRBD2 (5 bases). The CDR3 totals 16 residues. V was clipped by 4 bases and J by 0 bases, with 14 bases between them. The V gene's germline CDR1 is LNHDA and CDR2 SQIVND (reference sequence). The CDR3 protein is CASSRPPSRSTDTQYF. The CDR3 DNA sequence: TGTGCCAGTAGTAGACCGCCTAGCCGAAGCACAGATACGCAGTATTTT.

V is TRBV9 and J is TRBJ2-5; D gene unclear. V lost 7 bases and J 5 bases, leaving 15 bases between the germline ends. Germline loops: CDR1 SGDLS, CDR2 YYNGEE. This CDR3 is built from 13 residues. The CDR3 nucleotides are TGTGCCAGCGGACCCGGGTTGTGGGAGACCCAGTACTTC. Residues: CASGPGLWETQYF.

This CDR3 is CASSPRREFGYGYTF. The CDR3, as DNA: TGCGCCAGCAGCCCCCGCAGGGAATTTGGCTATGGCTACACCTTC. The chain employs TRBV5-1 and TRBJ1-2; perhaps TRBD1 as D (5 bases). From germline, CDR1 is SGHRS and CDR2 YFSETQ. The ends were cut back, 4 bases at V and 4 bases at J, with 17 bases in the middle. This CDR3 is built from 15 residues.

Notes on this clone: A single base separates this from a much larger clone, so it may be a read error. Different DNA sequences within this sample yield the same CDR3. The chain is built from TRBV28 and TRBJ2-5; D call uncertain. The CDR3 covers 10 residues. Germline loops: CDR1 MDHEN, CDR2 SYDVKM. Trimming removed 6 bases at V and 4 bases at J, with 3 bases between. The CDR3 spells CASSLETQYF. In nucleotides, the CDR3 is TGTGCCAGCAGCCTAGAGACCCAGTACTTC. The full variable domain, rest sourced from reference TRBV28 and TRBJ2-5, is DVKVTQSSRYLVKRTGEKVFLECVQDMDHENMFWYRQDPGLGLRLIYFSYDVKMKEKGDIPEGYSVSREKKERFSLILESASTNQTSMYLCASSLETQYFGPGTRLLVL.

J is TRBJ1-1 and V is TRBV29-1; D perhaps matches TRBD1 (5 bases). Germline V gene lookup returns CDR1 SQVTM and CDR2 ANQGSEA. With 4 bases removed from V and 0 bases from J, the gap between germline ends came to 15 bases. The CDR3 runs 15 residues. The CDR3 nucleotides read TGCAGCGTTGCGGTTGGCAGGGATGTGAACACTGAAGCTTTCTTT. It encodes CSVAVGRDVNTEAFF.

Regarding this clone: The same CDR3 arises from other DNA sequences in this sample as well. This sequence joins TRBV6-5 and TRBJ1-2, with TRBD1 as a possible D gene (5 bases). V dropped 1 base and J dropped 2 bases, with 8 bases sitting between them. Germline values: CDR1 MNHEY, CDR2 SVGAGI. The CDR3 consists of 14 residues. CDR3 residues: CASSYLGVNYGYTF. Here the CDR3 DNA reads TGTGCCAGCAGTTACTTGGGGGTAAACTATGGCTACACCTTC.

This chain joins TRBV5-1 and TRBJ1-1; 10 bases are a match to TRBD1. CDR1 and CDR2 (germline): SGHRS, YFSETQ. This CDR3 has 14 residues. The V gene end was trimmed by 4 bases and the J gene end by 5 bases; junction bases not matched to a gene: 5. CDR3 nucleotides: TGCGCCAGCAGCATAGGACAGGGGGAGACTGAAGCTTTCTTT. It yields the protein CASSIGQGETEAFF.

The chain has TRBV6-5 and TRBJ2-6; D is possibly TRBD1 (6 bases). Trimming took off 5 bases at V and 3 bases at J, with 11 bases between the two ends. CDR1 is MNHEY and CDR2 is SVGAGI in the germline V gene. The CDR3 runs to 15 residues. CDR3 sequence: CASSTNRDGANVLTF. As DNA, the CDR3 is TGTGCCAGCAGTACGAACAGGGATGGGGCCAACGTCCTGACTTTC.

The rearrangement uses TRBV7-9 and TRBJ1-1; D is perhaps TRBD1 (5 bases). This CDR3 has 16 amino acids. Germline CDR1 reads SEHNR; CDR2 reads FQNEAQ (reference sequence). The ends were cut back, 5 bases at V and 2 bases at J, with 18 bases in the middle. The CDR3 DNA follows: TGTGCCAGCAGCCCTCCGGGCAGGGTCTTCAACACTGAAGCTTTCTTT. It is translated as CASSPPGRVFNTEAFF.

The chain joins TRBV18 to TRBJ1-1; weak D call: TRBD1 (5 bases). Trimming shortened V by 2 bases and J by 6 bases, and 10 bases separated the two germline ends. The germline gives CDR1 KGHSH, CDR2 LQKENI. The CDR3 length is 13 residues. Here the CDR3 DNA reads TGTGCCAGCTCACCAAAGAGGGGCCCTGAAGCTTTCTTT. This sequence encodes CASSPKRGPEAFF.

J is TRBJ1-1 and V is TRBV18, with TRBD1 as a possible D gene (6 bases). This CDR3 has 15 residues. Between the trimmed V and J ends, which lost 2 bases and 1 base, there was a span of 11 bases. CDR1 is KGHSH and CDR2 is LQKENI in the germline V gene. Here the CDR3 DNA reads TGTGCCAGCTCACCATACAGGGACCCGAACACTGAAGCTTTCTTT. Translated: CASSPYRDPNTEAFF.

Regarding this clone: At the DNA level, this CDR3 is encoded by other sequences in the same sample as well. The J gene is TRBJ1-1, the V gene TRBV2; tentative D call: TRBD1 (5 bases). The CDR3 runs 13 residues. The V and J ends lost 5 bases and 1 base respectively, with 8 bases between them. Germline V gives CDR1 SNHLY, CDR2 FYNNEI. CDR3 in amino acids: CASSRDRNTEAFF. CDR3 DNA sequence: TGTGCCAGCAGTCGAGACAGGAACACTGAAGCTTTCTTT.

The rearrangement joins TRBV5-6 to TRBJ2-2; 8 bases map to TRBD2. CDR1 and CDR2 (germline): SGHDT, YYEEEE. This CDR3 is built from 16 residues. The V segment lost 4 bases and the J segment 4 bases; nucleotides outside the gene matches: 9. CDR3 sequence (DNA): TGTGCCAGCAGCGGAAATAGCGGGACGATCACCGGGGAGCTGTTTTTT. Translating it yields CASSGNSGTITGELFF.

V usage is TRBV6-5 and J usage is TRBJ2-5; 7 bases align to TRBD1. The CDR3 consists of 15 residues. Germline CDR1 MNHEY, CDR2 SVGAGI. V lost 4 bases and J lost 1; bases outside the gene matches: 6. CDR3 residues: CASSLNRGSQETQYF. CDR3 nucleotide sequence: TGTGCCAGCAGTTTAAACAGGGGATCCCAAGAGACCCAGTACTTC.

In the case of this clone: Other DNA sequences within the sample encode an identical CDR3. The V call is TRBV5-1, the J call TRBJ2-5, with D tentatively TRBD1 or TRBD2 (5 bases each). This CDR3 is built from 13 residues. Germline loops: CDR1 SGHRS, CDR2 YFSETQ. The V and J ends lost 1 base and 5 bases respectively, with 9 bases between them. The CDR3 reads CASSLRGVETQYF. CDR3 nucleotide sequence: TGCGCCAGCAGCTTGCGAGGGGTGGAGACCCAGTACTTC.

The chain combines TRBV18 with TRBJ2-7; no clear D. V lost 4 bases to trimming and J lost 5 bases, with 3 bases between them. The CDR3 consists of 10 residues. CDR1 is KGHSH, CDR2 LQKENI, per germline. The CDR3: CASSHDEQYF. DNA for the CDR3: TGTGCCAGCTCACACGACGAGCAGTACTTC.